This T cell receptor (beta chain) stems from a study of T cell responses to AZD1222 COVID-19 vaccine. Profiling relied on immunoSEQ multiplex PCR, and the TCRdb table lists in-frame clones only, not all of them. In the table there are about 150,000 clones, 75% to 95% of which are singletons. The sequenced sample was peripheral blood, obtained 28 days after the second AZD1222 dose. The sequence came from an adult who received the AZD1222 COVID-19 vaccine.

CDR3 nucleotides: TGCGCCAGCAGCCAAAACAGGGGGTCGAACACTGAAGCTTTCTTT. This sequence encodes CASSQNRGSNTEAFF. The gene calls are TRBV5-1 and TRBJ1-1; 8 nucleotides agree with TRBD1. With V trimmed by 4 bases and J by 1 base, 6 bases remained unmatched. Germline V CDR1 and CDR2: SGHRS, YFSETQ. The CDR3 contains 15 residues. Full variable domain (remainder filled in from reference TRBV5-1 and TRBJ1-1): KAGVTQTPRYLIKTRGQQVTLSCSPISGHRSVSWYQQTPGQGLQFLFEYFSETQRNKGNFPGRFSGRQFSNSRSEMNVSTLELGDSALYLCASSQNRGSNTEAFFGQGTRLTVV.